The T cell receptor beta chain described here comes from a study of T cell changes during pregnancy in multiple sclerosis. Produced via immunoSEQ multiplex PCR; TCRdb's table is partial and in-frame only. The top ten clones hold 0.78% of a sample with about 110,000 clones, 92% of them seen once. The germline V gene has CDR1 SGDLS and CDR2 YYNGEE. The V gene lost 4 bases and the J gene lost 9 bases, with 17 bases spanning the gap. CDR3 length equals 15 residues. The chain links TRBV9 to TRBJ1-6; possible D gene TRBD1, 6 bases. Sequenced here: peripheral blood, sampled in the third trimester of pregnancy. The TCR was taken from a female donor in good health, enrolled as a control in a pregnancy study. CDR3 sequence (DNA): TGTGCCAGCAGCCCTCAAGGGACAAGTGGTTCACCCCTCCACTTT. Protein: CASSPQGTSGSPLHF.